These 16 T cell receptor beta chains were sequenced from one sample in a study of metastatic and nonmetastatic thyroid tumors. Every patient underwent thyroid surgery untreated. TCRdb re-called the PCR reads through MiXCR. The sample yields 75,000 to 95,000 clones, over 9.5% seen once. What was sequenced was blood. The receptors were sampled from a female donor with papillary thyroid cancer or a benign thyroid nodule (not recorded which). Some clones in this sample may be carry-over from other donors' samples.

This chain connects TRBV19 to TRBJ1-1, with TRBD1 matching over 7 bases. CDR1 is LNHDA, CDR2 SQIVND, per germline (reference sequence). Unmatched junction bases numbered 7, after V lost 3 bases and J lost 6 bases. The CDR3 spans 14 residues. The CDR3 DNA sequence: TGTGCCAGTAGTATTCGGCAGGGGGGACCTGAAGCTTTCTTT. Its translation is CASSIRQGGPEAFF.

This clone was recorded many times. V gene TRBV5-5 combines with J gene TRBJ1-1; D is perhaps TRBD1 (6 bases). V lost 0 bases and J 8 bases, leaving 17 bases between the germline ends. Germline V CDR1 and CDR2: SGHKS, YYEKEE (reference sequence). The CDR3 spans 15 residues. The CDR3 loop reads CASSLAFNRVPEAFF. CDR3 sequence (DNA): TGTGCCAGCAGCTTGGCCTTTAACAGGGTACCCGAAGCTTTCTTT.

This rearrangement joins TRBV28 to TRBJ1-1, with 7 bases lining up with TRBD1. Germline V lookup: CDR1 MDHEN, CDR2 SYDVKM. This CDR3 spans 12 amino acids. J lost 11 bases, V lost 7 bases, and 10 bases had no gene match. The CDR3, as DNA: TGTGCCAGCATCCCGAGGGGGCGCCACGCTTTCTTT. It translates to CASIPRGRHAFF.

This chain links TRBV7-3 with TRBJ2-2; possibly TRBD1 for D (5 bases). In germline, CDR1 is SGHTA, CDR2 FQGTGA. Trimming removed 2 bases at V and 5 bases at J, with 12 bases between. The CDR3 length is 15 residues. As DNA, the CDR3 is TGTGCCAGCAGCTTAGGCCAGGGTGGGACCGGGGAGCTGTTTTTT. Translating it yields CASSLGQGGTGELFF.

This clone came up a few times. A read error may be the cause here, since a much bigger clone is one base away. The chain is built from TRBV3-1 and TRBJ2-7, with D possibly TRBD1 on 6 matching bases. The CDR3 extends over 14 amino acids. CDR1 LGHDT and CDR2 YNNKEL come from the germline V gene (reference sequence). The CDR3 sequence is CASSQWGRGYGQYF. CDR3 nucleotide sequence: TGTGCCAGCAGCCAATGGGGCAGGGGCTACGGGCAGTACTTC.

This clone was recorded at least ten times. The chain has TRBV20-1 and TRBJ2-2; 8 nucleotides match TRBD1. V trimming: 1 base; J trimming: 1 base; junction bases outside the gene matches: 2. The germline CDR1 and CDR2 sequences are DFQATT and SNEGSKA (reference sequence). The CDR3 extends over 15 amino acids. The DNA of the CDR3 is TGCAGTGCTAGAGTGGGGACAGGGAACACCGGGGAGCTGTTTTTT. It is translated as CSARVGTGNTGELFF.

J is TRBJ2-5 and V is TRBV9; 7 positions match TRBD1. V trimming: 3 bases; J trimming: 3 bases; junction bases outside the gene matches: 8. Germline assignment: CDR1 SGDLS and CDR2 YYNGEE. The CDR3 has 15 residues. Here the CDR3 reads CASSATGTDKETQYF. The CDR3 coding sequence is TGTGCCAGCAGCGCTACCGGGACAGATAAAGAGACCCAGTACTTC.

This clone was counted many times. The chain employs TRBV19 and TRBJ2-7; D might be TRBD2 (5 bases). Germline V CDR1 and CDR2: LNHDA, SQIVND (reference sequence). The length of the CDR3 is 14 residues. The V end was cut by 5 bases, the J end by 6 bases, with 17 bases between. CDR3 bases: TGTGCCAGTAGTGCAACCGGGCCACGGGGCGAGCAGTACTTC. Translation gives CASSATGPRGEQYF.

This clone occurred a few times. With a much larger clone just one base away, this may be a read error. The chain recombines TRBV5-1 with TRBJ1-4; D is ambiguous. Trimming stripped 3 bases from V and 4 bases from J, with 10 bases between. This CDR3 region has 14 residues. Germline V lookup: CDR1 SGHRS, CDR2 YFSETQ. Here the CDR3 DNA reads TGCGCCAGCAGCTCCTACGGTAATAATGAAAAACTGTTTTTT. It specifies CASSSYGNNEKLFF.

This clone showed up many times. This could be a read error, since a much larger clone is one nucleotide away. The chain combines TRBV6-6 with TRBJ2-7, with 11 bases lining up with TRBD1. Germline assignment: CDR1 MNHNY and CDR2 SVGAGI (reference sequence). The ends lost 2 bases at V and 10 bases at J; junction bases unmatched: 7. The CDR3 is 14 amino acids. As DNA, the CDR3 is TGTGCCAGCAGTTACGGACAGGGGGCGGGCGAACAGTACTTC. Encoded protein: CASSYGQGAGEQYF.

This clone was counted at least ten times. The genes are TRBV27 and TRBJ1-1; a weak D match, TRBD1 (6 bases). The CDR3 has 14 amino acids. Trimming shortened V by 6 bases and J by 5 bases, and 16 bases separated the two germline ends. From germline, CDR1 is MNHEY and CDR2 SMNVEV (reference sequence). This CDR3 is CASSLNRVGTEAFF. In DNA form, the CDR3 reads TGTGCCAGCAGCCTCAACAGGGTCGGGACTGAAGCTTTCTTT.

The V call is TRBV7-2, the J call TRBJ1-2; D not certain. Trimming cost V 0 bases and J 7 bases, with 18 bases left between them. There are 16 residues in the CDR3. The germline V gene encodes CDR1 SGHTA and CDR2 FQGNSA. CDR3 DNA: TGTGCCAGCAGCTTAGCTCGCTCGGCGGCGTTGAGTGGCTACACCTTC. It is translated as CASSLARSAALSGYTF.

This clone was observed at least ten times. The chain employs TRBV11-3 and TRBJ1-5; tentatively, D is TRBD1 (5 bases). This CDR3 contains 16 residues. The germline gives CDR1 SGHNT, CDR2 YENEEA. V lost 4 bases, J lost 1 base, and 14 bases lay in between. The chain's CDR3 is CASSSRGGVSNQPQHF. The CDR3 coding sequence is TGTGCCAGCAGCTCCCGGGGGGGGGTAAGCAATCAGCCCCAGCATTTT.

This clone has at least ten counts. J is TRBJ1-2 and V is TRBV28; D remains ambiguous. Germline lookup yields CDR1 MDHEN and CDR2 SYDVKM. This CDR3 is 17 amino acids long. V gave up 6 bases and J gave up 0 bases, with 20 bases separating them. As DNA, the CDR3 is TGTGCCAGCAGAGTGGTTCCGGGCCAAAGAGCTAACTATGGCTACACCTTC. Its translation: CASRVVPGQRANYGYTF.

This clone was observed at least ten times. The chain carries TRBV27 and TRBJ2-7; tentative D call: TRBD1 (5 bases). Trimming cost V 0 bases and J 1 base, with 13 bases left between them. Germline lookup yields CDR1 MNHEY and CDR2 SMNVEV (reference sequence). CDR3 length equals 16 residues. CDR3 nucleotide sequence: TGTGCCAGCAGTTTATCGGCCCAGGGAAGGTCCTACGAGCAGTACTTC. The encoded protein is CASSLSAQGRSYEQYF.

This clone has just a few counts. The genes are TRBV6-4 and TRBJ1-1; a possible D gene is TRBD1 (5 bases). The V end was cut by 6 bases, the J end by 0 bases, with 11 bases between. Germline V CDR1 and CDR2: MRHNA, SNTAGT. The CDR3 totals 14 residues. The CDR3: CASRRTTMNTEAFF. CDR3 sequence (DNA): TGTGCCAGCAGACGGACAACGATGAACACTGAAGCTTTCTTT.